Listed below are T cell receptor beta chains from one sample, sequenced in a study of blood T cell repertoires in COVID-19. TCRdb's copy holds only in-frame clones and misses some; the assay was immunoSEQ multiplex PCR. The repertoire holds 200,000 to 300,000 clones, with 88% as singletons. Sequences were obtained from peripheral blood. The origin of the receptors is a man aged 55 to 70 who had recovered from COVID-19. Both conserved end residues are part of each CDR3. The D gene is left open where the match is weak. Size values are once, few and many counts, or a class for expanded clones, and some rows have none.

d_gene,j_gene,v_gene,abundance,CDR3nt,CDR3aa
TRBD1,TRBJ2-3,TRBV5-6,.,TGTGCCAGCAGCTTGGCGCAGGGGGCGCGATATTTT,CASSLAQGARYF
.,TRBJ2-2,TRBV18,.,TGTGCCAGCTCATCTCTCGGGACACCGAACACCGGGGAGCTGTTTTTT,CASSSLGTPNTGELFF
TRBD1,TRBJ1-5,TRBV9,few,TGTGCCAGCAGCGTGGGGGACAGGGGCAATCAGCCCCAGCATTTT,CASSVGDRGNQPQHF
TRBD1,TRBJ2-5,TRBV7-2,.,TGTGCCAGCAGCTTAGGCAGGGGGCGTGAGACCCAGTACTTC,CASSLGRGRETQYF
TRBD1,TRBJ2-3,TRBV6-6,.,TGTGCCAGCACTCCGGACAGGGTCACAGATACGCAGTATTTT,CASTPDRVTDTQYF
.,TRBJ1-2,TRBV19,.,TGTGCCAGTAGTTTCCAATGGACAGATAACTATGGCTACACCTTC,CASSFQWTDNYGYTF
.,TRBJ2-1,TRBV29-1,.,TGCAGCGTTGGGGCCCAAACGGGGGAACCCTACAATGAGCAGTTCTTC,CSVGAQTGEPYNEQFF
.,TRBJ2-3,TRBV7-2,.,TGTGCCAGCGCCCTCCTCAGGGGTGGGAGCACAGATACGCAGTATTTT,CASALLRGGSTDTQYF
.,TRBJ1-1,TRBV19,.,TGTGCCAGTAGTATTAGGGGCAGTGGGAACACTGAAGCTTTCTTT,CASSIRGSGNTEAFF
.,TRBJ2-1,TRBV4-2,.,TGTGCCAGCAGCCAAGATAGGAGGGAAGCGCTTTACAATGAGCAGTTCTTC,CASSQDRREALYNEQFF
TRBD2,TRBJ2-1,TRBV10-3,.,TGTGCCATCAGCGAGACCGGGACTAGCGGGGGCAACTACAATGAGCAGTTCTTC,CAISETGTSGGNYNEQFF
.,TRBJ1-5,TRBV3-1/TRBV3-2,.,TGTGCCAGCAGCTGGACAGCGGGACAGCCCCAGCATTTT,CASSWTAGQPQHF
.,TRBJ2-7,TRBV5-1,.,TGCGCCAGCAGCCAGACTAGTTACGAGCAGTACTTC,CASSQTSYEQYF
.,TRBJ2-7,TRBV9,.,TGTGCCAGCAGCCCCCGACAGGTTTCCTACGAGCAGTACTTC,CASSPRQVSYEQYF
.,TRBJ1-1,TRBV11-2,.,TGTGCCAGCAGCTTAGCTGGGGGCGAAGCTTTCTTT,CASSLAGGEAFF
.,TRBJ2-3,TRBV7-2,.,TGTGCCAGCAGCTTAGGCGTCGCGGCAGATACGCAGTATTTT,CASSLGVAADTQYF